What follows is one T cell receptor (beta chain) and its context. The target antigen is unknown. Produced via immunoSEQ multiplex PCR; TCRdb's table is partial and in-frame only. The profile shows approximately 56,000 clones, around 97% of them singletons. This sample was taken from a study of siplizumab effects on memory and regulatory T cells. Study-level points and caveats: Researchers did not confirm the suppressive function of proliferating Tregs from siplizumab cultures.

This CDR3 spans 13 amino acids. Germline assignment: CDR1 MNHNY and CDR2 SVGAGI (reference sequence). V lost 0 bases and J lost 9, with 9 bases in between. The sample consisted of naive CD8+ T cells sorted from blood. The V and J genes are TRBV6-6 and TRBJ2-1, with D unclear. The sequence was collected from a human donor in good health. Written as DNA, the CDR3 is TGTGCCAGCAGTTACTCGCGGAGTAGTGAGCAGTTCTTC. Its translation: CASSYSRSSEQFF.